Included here is one T cell receptor beta chain sequence, with context. What it binds is not known. One base away lies a much larger clone, so this may be a sequencing read error. These data belong to a study of T cell repertoires in aging, cancer and after chemotherapy. Study-wide points: Untreated cancer patients had significantly lower blood TCR diversity than age-matched healthy donors.

TCR beta rearrangements were amplified from peripheral blood genomic DNA. This CDR3 is 15 amino acids long. Germline V lookup: CDR1 SGHNT, CDR2 YYREEE (reference sequence). TRB rearrangements spanning V, D and J were amplified using mixed TRB-A/B primers. TCRdb recomputed calls from the multiplex PCR reads with MiXCR, one row per CDR3 protein. The table includes several thousand distinct CDR3 sequences, 27% detected once. This TCR was recovered from a human donor with a solid tumor. The sample comprised blood. The chain joins TRBV5-4 to TRBJ2-3, with TRBD2 matching 11 bases. CDR3 sequence: CATGTSGSSTNTQYF. DNA of the CDR3: TGTGCAACCGGGACTAGCGGTTCTAGCACAAATACGCAGTATTTT. Drawing the rest from reference TRBV5-4 and TRBJ2-3, the complete variable domain is ETGVTQSPTHLIKTRGQQVTLRCSSQSGHNTVSWYQQALGQGPQFIFQYYREEENGRGNFPPRFSGLQFPNYSSELNVNALELDDSALYLCATGTSGSSTNTQYFGPGTRLTVL.